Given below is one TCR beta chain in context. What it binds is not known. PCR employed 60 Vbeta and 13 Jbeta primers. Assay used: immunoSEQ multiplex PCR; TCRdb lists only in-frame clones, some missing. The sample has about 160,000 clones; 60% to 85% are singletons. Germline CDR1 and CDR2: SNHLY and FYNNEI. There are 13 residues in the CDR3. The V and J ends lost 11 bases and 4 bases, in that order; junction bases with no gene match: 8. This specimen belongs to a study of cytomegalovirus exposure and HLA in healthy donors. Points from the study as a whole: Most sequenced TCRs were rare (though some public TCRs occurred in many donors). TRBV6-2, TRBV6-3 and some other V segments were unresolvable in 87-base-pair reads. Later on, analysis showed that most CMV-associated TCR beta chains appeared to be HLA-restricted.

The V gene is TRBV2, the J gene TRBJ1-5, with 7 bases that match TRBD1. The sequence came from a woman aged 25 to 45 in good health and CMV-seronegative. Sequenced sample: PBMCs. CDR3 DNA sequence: TGTGCCGGTCGGGACAGACTAAATCAGCCCCAGCATTTT. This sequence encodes CAGRDRLNQPQHF.